The 27 T cell receptor beta chains in this list originate from one sample, sequenced in a study of radiotherapy plus CTLA-4 blockade in lung cancer. TCRdb's copy holds only in-frame clones and misses some; the assay was immunoSEQ multiplex PCR. The sample includes roughly 69,000 clones, approximately 76% of them seen just once. Sequencing was performed on peripheral blood, taken from a patient treated with radiotherapy plus ipilimumab. These receptors all stem from a human donor with non-small cell lung cancer whose response to radiotherapy plus ipilimumab could not be evaluated. Some clones in this sample may be carry-over from other donors' samples.

This clone was observed a handful of times. The rearrangement uses TRBV4-3 and TRBJ1-4; the match to TRBD1 covers 10 bases. The CDR3 has 14 residues. CDR1 and CDR2 (germline): LGHNA, YSLEER. V dropped 3 bases and J dropped 8; count of bases not matched to a gene: 3. As DNA, the CDR3 is TGCGCCAGCAGCCACGACAGGGGGCGGGAAAAACTGTTTTTT. It translates to CASSHDRGREKLFF.

This clone came up once. J is TRBJ1-1 and V is TRBV5-1, with TRBD1 matching 8 bases. Per the germline V gene, CDR1 is SGHRS and CDR2 is YFSETQ. J lost 2 bases, V lost 3 bases, and 6 bases had no gene match. The CDR3 has 15 residues. The CDR3, as DNA: TGCGCCAGCAGCTATAACCAGGGGGCCAACACTGAAGCTTTCTTT. The encoded protein is CASSYNQGANTEAFF.

This chain uses TRBV19 with TRBJ2-7; TRBD1 agrees at 7 bases. The trim removed 7 bases at V and 2 bases at J, leaving 5 bases unmatched. CDR1 and CDR2 (germline): LNHDA, SQIVND (reference sequence). The CDR3 is 13 amino acids. CDR3 in DNA: TGTGCCAGTAAGAAGCAGGGGGCCTACGAGCAGTACTTC. Amino acids: CASKKQGAYEQYF. The whole variable domain, filled in from reference TRBV19 and TRBJ2-7, reads DGGITQSPKYLFRKEGQNVTLSCEQNLNHDAMYWYRQDPGQGLRLIYYSQIVNDFQKGDIAEGYSVSREKKESFPLTVTSAQKNPTAFYLCASKKQGAYEQYFGPGTRLTVT.

This chain uses TRBV6-6 with TRBJ2-7; TRBD2 aligns across 10 bases. J gave up 3 bases and V 6 bases, and 5 bases lay outside the gene matches. Germline loops: CDR1 MNHNY, CDR2 SVGAGI (reference sequence). The CDR3 totals 14 residues. The CDR3 coding sequence is TGTGCCAGCAGACTTCTAGCGGGGGTCTACGAGCAGTACTTC. This gives the protein CASRLLAGVYEQYF.

This clone has just a few counts. V is TRBV19 and J is TRBJ2-3, with D maybe TRBD1 (6 bases). The CDR3 runs 14 residues. The ends were cut back, 9 bases at V and 1 base at J, with 14 bases in the middle. The germline CDR1 and CDR2 sequences are LNHDA and SQIVND (reference sequence). DNA of the CDR3: TGTGCCAGCACCTGGGACATCGGCACAGATACGCAGTATTTT. Translated: CASTWDIGTDTQYF.

V gene TRBV5-6 combines with J gene TRBJ1-1; 9 bases fit TRBD1. CDR3 length: 15 amino acids. V lost 4 bases, J lost 0 bases, and 4 bases stayed unmatched. CDR1 SGHDT and CDR2 YYEEEE come from the germline V gene. The CDR3 region is CASSRGQGLNTEAFF. Here the CDR3 DNA reads TGTGCCAGCAGCCGGGGACAGGGATTGAACACTGAAGCTTTCTTT.

The gene calls are TRBV5-6 and TRBJ2-2; maybe TRBD1 (5 bases). CDR3 length: 15 residues. Trimming removed 2 bases from V and 4 bases from J, with 12 bases in between. CDR1 is SGHDT, CDR2 YYEEEE, per germline. CDR3 in DNA: TGTGCCAGCAGCTTCGGCAGGGTTGGCACCGGGGAGCTGTTTTTT. It codes for CASSFGRVGTGELFF.

This chain links TRBV28 with TRBJ1-5; D not certain. The CDR3 is made up of 14 amino acids. Germline V gives CDR1 MDHEN, CDR2 SYDVKM. V was pared by 3 bases and J by 5 bases, with 11 bases between. The CDR3 sequence: CASSFEQAYQPQHF. CDR3 bases: TGTGCCAGCAGTTTCGAGCAGGCCTATCAGCCCCAGCATTTT.

CDR3 sequence reads: CASSSAGSDSYEQYF. CDR3 coding DNA: TGCGCCAGCAGCTCAGCCGGGAGCGATTCCTACGAGCAGTACTTC. The chain combines TRBV5-1 with TRBJ2-7; D is possibly TRBD2 (6 bases). The CDR3 length is 15 residues. Germline V gives CDR1 SGHRS, CDR2 YFSETQ. The V and J ends lost 3 bases and 1 base respectively, with 14 bases between them.

By share of the sample, this clone is large. The chain employs TRBV5-1 and TRBJ1-4; no firm D call. Per germline, CDR1 SGHRS and CDR2 YFSETQ. The CDR3 is made up of 17 amino acids. V lost 3 bases and J lost 3, with 18 bases in between. The CDR3, as DNA: TGCGCCAGCAGCTACTCAACTCCTCGCGCGGCTAATGAAAAACTGTTTTTT. Its protein product is CASSYSTPRAANEKLFF.

This CDR3 is CASSFGTGRSPLHF. CDR3 nucleotide sequence: TGTGCCAGCAGTTTCGGGACAGGGAGGTCACCCCTCCACTTT. V usage is TRBV6-5 and J usage is TRBJ1-6; 9 bases line up with TRBD1. V gave up 4 bases and J gave up 10 bases; unmatched junction bases: 5. CDR3 length: 14 residues. Looked up from germline, CDR1 is MNHEY and CDR2 is SVGAGI.

This chain connects TRBV19 to TRBJ2-3; D unclear. The CDR3 is 15 amino acids. V was clipped by 6 bases and J by 0 bases, with 13 bases between them. Germline CDR1 and CDR2: LNHDA and SQIVND (reference sequence). The CDR3 region is CASSRGDLSTDTQYF. The CDR3 coding sequence is TGTGCCAGTAGCCGCGGCGACCTTAGCACAGATACGCAGTATTTT.

J is TRBJ1-6 and V is TRBV7-6; unclear D gene. Looked up from germline, CDR1 is SGHVS and CDR2 is FNYEAQ. V lost 1 base, J lost 1 base, and 11 bases lay in between. The CDR3 has 17 amino acids. The CDR3 bases are TGTGCCAGCAGCTTAGGGAGCCTGGATTCCTATAATTCACCCCTCCACTTT. It translates to CASSLGSLDSYNSPLHF.

The chain joins TRBV4-3 to TRBJ1-6; no definite D call. The germline V and J ends were trimmed by 3 bases and 0 bases, with 15 bases remaining between them. This CDR3 has 18 residues. The germline gives CDR1 LGHNA, CDR2 YSLEER. The CDR3: CASSQTLDLGSYNSPLHF. The CDR3 bases are TGCGCCAGCAGCCAGACTCTGGACTTAGGCTCCTATAATTCACCCCTCCACTTT.

The chain couples TRBV19 to TRBJ1-3; D call uncertain. Trimming removed 2 bases at V and 0 bases at J, with 5 bases between. The CDR3 is 14 residues long. Germline V gene data show CDR1 as LNHDA and CDR2 as SQIVND (reference sequence). The DNA for the CDR3 is TGTGCCAGTAGTATATTTAGCTCTGGAAACACCATATATTTT. As protein: CASSIFSSGNTIYF.

The J gene is TRBJ2-1, the V gene TRBV9; 7 bases line up with TRBD2. J was trimmed by 3 bases and V by 2 bases; bases with no gene match: 5. This CDR3 contains 15 residues. The germline CDR1 and CDR2 sequences are SGDLS and YYNGEE. CDR3 DNA: TGTGCCAGCAGCGTGGGGGGGACCTACTACAATGAGCAGTTCTTC. Its protein is CASSVGGTYYNEQFF.

The CDR3 region has the DNA TGCGCCAGCAGCCACAACCTGGCGGCTAGCGGGGGGCCAGAGTACTTC. It specifies CASSHNLAASGGPEYF. The chain has TRBV4-3 and TRBJ2-7; 11 bases agree with TRBD2. V lost 3 bases to trimming and J lost 11 bases; unmatched junction nucleotides: 15. CDR3 length equals 16 residues. Germline V lookup: CDR1 LGHNA, CDR2 YSLEER.

The rearrangement uses TRBV10-3 and TRBJ1-5; D perhaps matches TRBD1 (5 bases). The CDR3 length is 13 residues. Per germline, CDR1 ENHRY and CDR2 SYGVKD. Trimming took off 6 bases at V and 5 bases at J, with 11 bases between the two ends. The CDR3 here is CAIRGGEDQPQHF. For the CDR3, the DNA is TGTGCCATCAGGGGGGGGGAGGATCAGCCCCAGCATTTT.

J is TRBJ1-4 and V is TRBV5-6; 8 bases align to TRBD1. Germline CDR1 and CDR2: SGHDT and YYEEEE. Trimming at V came to 4 bases and at J to 0 bases, leaving 8 bases not matched to a gene. The CDR3 is 17 amino acids. The CDR3 loop is CASSPRQGLPTNEKLFF. The CDR3 DNA sequence: TGTGCCAGCAGCCCCAGACAGGGGTTACCAACTAATGAAAAACTGTTTTTT.

The chain carries TRBV9 and TRBJ2-3; D is unclear. The germline V gene encodes CDR1 SGDLS and CDR2 YYNGEE. Deletions cut 4 bases from V and 10 bases from J, with 16 bases between. The CDR3 totals 13 residues. The CDR3 region is CASSPHEQAAQYF. The CDR3, as DNA: TGTGCCAGCAGCCCCCACGAGCAGGCAGCGCAGTATTTT. The complete variable domain, with remaining parts taken from reference TRBV9 and TRBJ2-3, reads DSGVTQTPKHLITATGQRVTLRCSPRSGDLSVYWYQQSLDQGLQFLIQYYNGEERAKGNILERFSAQQFPDLHSELNLSSLELGDSALYFCASSPHEQAAQYFGPGTRLTVL.

The sample holds one count of this clone. Other DNA sequences in the sample encode the same CDR3. V is TRBV2 and J is TRBJ2-7; 11 nucleotides align to TRBD1. The germline V gene has CDR1 SNHLY and CDR2 FYNNEI. V was pared by 6 bases and J by 5 bases, with 0 bases of the junction left unmatched. The CDR3 loop spans 12 amino acids. CDR3 DNA: TGTGCCAGCAGGGGACAGGGGGACGAGCAGTACTTC. Amino acid sequence: CASRGQGDEQYF.

The chain has TRBV12-2 and TRBJ1-1. TRBV12-2 is designated a pseudogene. The CDR3 length is 16 residues. CDR3 amino acids: CASRLARVSGIGEAFF. CDR3 nucleotide sequence: TGTGCAAGTCGCTTAGCGCGTGTATCGGGTATCGGTGAAGCTTTCTTT.

This clone showed up just a few times. V is TRBV19 and J is TRBJ2-5; TRBD1 matches at 9 bases. The CDR3 is 13 residues long. V was pared by 6 bases and J by 5 bases, with 4 bases of the junction left unmatched. Germline assignment: CDR1 LNHDA and CDR2 SQIVND (reference sequence). CDR3 loop: CASSRTGAETQYF. In DNA form, the CDR3 reads TGTGCCAGTAGCAGGACAGGGGCCGAGACCCAGTACTTC.

J is TRBJ1-4 and V is TRBV4-1; D gene unclear. CDR1 and CDR2 (germline): MGHRA, YSYEKL. V lost 4 bases and J lost 4, with 13 bases in between. The CDR3 totals 15 residues. CDR3 amino acids: CASSRLAGNNEKLFF. The CDR3 DNA follows: TGCGCCAGCAGCCGATTGGCAGGAAATAATGAAAAACTGTTTTTT.

The genes are TRBV4-2 and TRBJ2-7; 8 bases map to TRBD2. The germline gives CDR1 LGHNA, CDR2 YNFKEQ. The CDR3 has 14 amino acids. After removal of 7 bases from V and 4 bases from J, the junction contained 9 bases not matched to a gene. DNA of the CDR3: TGTGCCAGCAACCTCGGGGGGGCACAGTACGAGCAGTACTTC. Translating gives CASNLGGAQYEQYF.

This chain links TRBV4-1 with TRBJ1-5, with 7 bases fitting TRBD1. V shed 6 bases, J shed 4 bases, and the junction held 6 bases outside the gene matches. CDR1 is MGHRA and CDR2 is YSYEKL in the germline V gene. The CDR3 length is 14 residues. CDR3 DNA sequence: TGCGCCAGCAGTACATCACAGGGGAATCAGCCCCAGCATTTT. Encoded protein: CASSTSQGNQPQHF.

V and J are TRBV2 and TRBJ2-3, with a tentative D call TRBD1 (5 bases). V was clipped by 9 bases and J by 0 bases, with 19 bases between them. The CDR3 sequence is 16 residues long. Germline V CDR1 and CDR2: SNHLY, FYNNEI. The CDR3 region has the DNA TGTGCCAGTGGTTTCGACAGTTCAGGGAGCACAGATACGCAGTATTTT. Its translation: CASGFDSSGSTDTQYF. The full variable domain, rest sourced from reference TRBV2 and TRBJ2-3, is EPEVTQTPSHQVTQMGQEVILRCVPISNHLYFYWYRQILGQKVEFLVSFYNNEISEKSEIFDDQFSVERPDGSNFTLKIRSTKLEDSAMYFCASGFDSSGSTDTQYFGPGTRLTVL.